This entry lists 16 T cell receptor beta chains sequenced from one sample in a study of memory CD4+ T cells and cytomegalovirus serostatus (dated by TCRdb to the late 2010s). A FACSAria II was used to sort memory CD4+ T cells, defined as single viable CD3+CD4+CD8-CD45RO+ cells. To prepare the library, the immunoSEQ multiplex PCR assay was applied. Imported from immuneACCESS, the table was reduced by TCRdb to in-frame sequences with V and J called. These copies leave out some clones; in studies compared against another copy, an unresolved V gene accounts for under half, and the cause of the remainder is not known. Present in this sample are around 62,000 clones, approximately 80% of which were seen just once. Jointly, the top ten make up roughly 4.4% of the sample. Sequenced input: memory CD4+ T cells from blood. All receptors come from an adult in good health and CMV-seropositive.

This clone was seen just once. This chain connects TRBV28 to TRBJ1-1; 7 positions agree with TRBD1. The CDR3 sequence is 13 residues long. Unmatched junction bases numbered 4, after V lost 6 bases and J lost 3 bases. CDR1 is MDHEN, CDR2 SYDVKM, per germline. The CDR3 here is CASRNRGYTEAFF. The CDR3, as DNA: TGTGCCAGCAGAAACAGGGGATACACTGAAGCTTTCTTT.

There are a few counts of this clone. This chain joins TRBV27 and TRBJ2-7, with 7 bases aligning to TRBD1. V was pared by 6 bases and J by 4 bases, with 12 bases of the junction left unmatched. The CDR3 is 15 amino acids. Germline-derived CDR1 and CDR2 are MNHEY and SMNVEV (reference sequence). CDR3 DNA sequence: TGTGCCAGCAGGGGGGACAGAACCCTTCCTTACGAGCAGTACTTC. Its protein product is CASRGDRTLPYEQYF.

V is TRBV28 and J is TRBJ1-3; D uncertain. CDR3 length: 14 amino acids. Trimming took 4 bases from V and 2 from J, leaving 9 bases between them. Per germline, CDR1 MDHEN and CDR2 SYDVKM. CDR3 sequence reads: CASSSPLTGNTIYF. In DNA form, the CDR3 reads TGTGCCAGCAGTTCCCCTTTAACTGGAAACACCATATATTTT.

The sample holds one count of this clone. The chain joins TRBV2 to TRBJ2-7; D unresolved. The germline CDR1 and CDR2 sequences are SNHLY and FYNNEI. CDR3 length equals 13 residues. Trimming stripped 2 bases from V and 6 bases from J, with 11 bases between. The CDR3 is CASSEPSLLEQYF. Written as DNA, the CDR3 is TGTGCCAGCAGTGAACCCAGCCTCCTCGAGCAGTACTTC.

For the CDR3, the DNA is TGTGCCAGCAGTTTGACAGGAGTACTATACGAGCAGTACTTC. It codes for CASSLTGVLYEQYF. The gene calls are TRBV6-6 and TRBJ2-7; tentative D call: TRBD1 (6 bases). Germline lookup yields CDR1 MNHNY and CDR2 SVGAGI (reference sequence). V was trimmed by 4 bases and J by 4 bases, leaving 14 bases between them. This CDR3 comprises 14 residues.

The chain links TRBV2 to TRBJ2-3; 13 bases are shared with TRBD2. The V and J ends lost 9 bases and 0 bases, in that order; junction bases with no gene match: 3. CDR3 length: 15 residues. Germline CDR1 SNHLY, CDR2 FYNNEI. The CDR3 sequence is CASGTSGTSTDTQYF. The CDR3 region has the DNA TGTGCCAGTGGGACTAGCGGGACCAGCACAGATACGCAGTATTTT. Using reference TRBV2 and TRBJ2-3 for the parts outside the CDR3, the full variable domain is EPEVTQTPSHQVTQMGQEVILRCVPISNHLYFYWYRQILGQKVEFLVSFYNNEISEKSEIFDDQFSVERPDGSNFTLKIRSTKLEDSAMYFCASGTSGTSTDTQYFGPGTRLTVL.

V usage is TRBV11-2 and J usage is TRBJ2-6; tentative D call: TRBD1 (5 bases). Germline loops: CDR1 SGHAT, CDR2 FQNNGV. V was shortened by 3 bases and J by 0 bases, with 6 bases between the two germline ends. The CDR3 consists of 15 residues. The chain's CDR3 is CASSLDNSGANVLTF. CDR3 sequence (DNA): TGTGCCAGCAGCTTGGACAACTCTGGGGCCAACGTCCTGACTTTC.

The chain combines TRBV29-1 with TRBJ1-1, with D maybe TRBD1 (5 bases). Trimming removed 6 bases from V and 1 base from J, with 12 bases in between. The germline gives CDR1 SQVTM, CDR2 ANQGSEA. The CDR3 runs 13 residues. In DNA, the CDR3 is TGCAGCGTGGCGACAGAGAGGAACACTGAAGCTTTCTTT. This translates into CSVATERNTEAFF.

The chain joins TRBV6-5 to TRBJ2-2; D is undetermined. V was clipped by 2 bases and J by 4 bases, with 11 bases between them. The CDR3 spans 15 residues. Germline loops: CDR1 MNHEY, CDR2 SVGAGI. The DNA for the CDR3 is TGTGCCAGCAGTTACATCCCGGACGGCACCGGGGAGCTGTTTTTT. Protein: CASSYIPDGTGELFF.

The CDR3 DNA sequence: TGCGCCAGCAGTGGACTCCCGGGACAGGGGAGTGGGAGCTCCTATAATTCACCCCTCCACTTT. It translates to CASSGLPGQGSGSSYNSPLHF. V usage is TRBV10-2 and J usage is TRBJ1-6; 10 bases match TRBD1. V dropped 4 bases and J dropped 0; count of bases not matched to a gene: 15. This CDR3 contains 21 residues. Germline CDR1 and CDR2: WSHSY and SAAADI.

This clone was seen once. The J gene is TRBJ2-3, the V gene TRBV7-9, with a tentative D call TRBD2 (7 bases). The CDR3 loop spans 14 amino acids. Trimming removed 8 bases at V and 5 bases at J, with 17 bases between. Germline V gives CDR1 SEHNR, CDR2 FQNEAQ (reference sequence). The CDR3, as DNA: TGTGCCAGCGCCGGGGGGCAGGGGATAGATACGCAGTATTTT. Its translation is CASAGGQGIDTQYF. The whole variable domain, remainder taken from reference TRBV7-9 and TRBJ2-3, is DTGVSQNPRHKITKRGQNVTFRCDPISEHNRLYWYRQTLGQGPEFLTYFQNEAQLEKSRLLSDRFSAERPKGSFSTLEIQRTEQGDSAMYLCASAGGQGIDTQYFGPGTRLTVL.

Note on this clone: Since a much larger clone is just one base distant, this may be a read error. The same CDR3 is also encoded by other DNA sequences in this sample. The genes are TRBV11-3 and TRBJ1-1, with TRBD1 as a possible D gene (6 bases). Trimming stripped 3 bases from V and 1 base from J, with 6 bases between. Germline loops: CDR1 SGHNT, CDR2 YENEEA. The length of the CDR3 is 13 residues. CDR3 DNA sequence: TGTGCCAGCAGCTTGGACAGGAACACTGAAGCTTTCTTT. Amino acids: CASSLDRNTEAFF.

V and J are TRBV19 and TRBJ1-1; TRBD1 aligns across 7 bases. With V trimmed by 8 bases and J by 2 bases, 2 bases remained unmatched. CDR1 and CDR2 from the germline V gene are LNHDA and SQIVND (reference sequence). The CDR3 runs to 12 residues. As DNA, the CDR3 is TGTGCCAGTGGGACAGTTAACACTGAAGCTTTCTTT. This codes for CASGTVNTEAFF.

There are a few counts of this clone. Distinct nucleotide sequences in the sample also encode this CDR3. J is TRBJ1-6 and V is TRBV7-9, with TRBD1 matching over 8 bases. Germline assignment: CDR1 SEHNR and CDR2 FQNEAQ (reference sequence). The CDR3 is 14 amino acids. J lost 10 bases, V lost 6 bases, and 8 bases had no gene match. The CDR3 spells CASRGDRQGSPLHF. The CDR3, as DNA: TGTGCCAGCAGGGGGGACAGGCAGGGGTCACCCCTCCACTTT.

The chain has TRBV28 and TRBJ1-5, with 11 nucleotides matching TRBD1. The CDR3 is 16 amino acids. Trimming took 4 bases from V and 1 from J; bases not matched to a gene: 3. Germline V CDR1 and CDR2: MDHEN, SYDVKM. CDR3 residues: CASSSGTGGSNQPQHF. The CDR3 DNA reads as TGTGCCAGCAGTTCGGGGACAGGGGGAAGCAATCAGCCCCAGCATTTT.

This clone has just one count. The chain uses TRBV14 and TRBJ1-6; D gene uncertain. The germline gives CDR1 SGHDN, CDR2 FVKESK. This CDR3 comprises 13 residues. V shed 3 bases and J shed 7 bases, with 7 bases lying between them. The CDR3 here is CASSQVPNSPLHF. CDR3 nucleotides: TGTGCCAGCAGCCAGGTCCCGAATTCACCCCTCCACTTT.